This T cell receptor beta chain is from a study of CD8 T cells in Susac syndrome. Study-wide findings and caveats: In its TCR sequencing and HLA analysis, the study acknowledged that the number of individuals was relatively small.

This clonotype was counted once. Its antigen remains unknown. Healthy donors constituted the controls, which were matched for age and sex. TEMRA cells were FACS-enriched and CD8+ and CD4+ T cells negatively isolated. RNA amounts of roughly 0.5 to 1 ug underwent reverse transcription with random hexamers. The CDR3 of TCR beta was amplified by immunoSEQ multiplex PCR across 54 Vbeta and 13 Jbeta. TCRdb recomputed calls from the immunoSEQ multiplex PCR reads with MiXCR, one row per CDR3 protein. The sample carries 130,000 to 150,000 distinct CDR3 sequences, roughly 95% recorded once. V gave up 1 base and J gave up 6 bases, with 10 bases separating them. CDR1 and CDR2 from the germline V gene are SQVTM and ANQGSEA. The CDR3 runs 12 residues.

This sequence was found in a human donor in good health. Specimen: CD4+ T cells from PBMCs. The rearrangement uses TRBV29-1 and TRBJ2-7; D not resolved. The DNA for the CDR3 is TGCAGCGTTGAAGTGGGCGGTCCCGAGCAGTACTTC. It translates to CSVEVGGPEQYF.